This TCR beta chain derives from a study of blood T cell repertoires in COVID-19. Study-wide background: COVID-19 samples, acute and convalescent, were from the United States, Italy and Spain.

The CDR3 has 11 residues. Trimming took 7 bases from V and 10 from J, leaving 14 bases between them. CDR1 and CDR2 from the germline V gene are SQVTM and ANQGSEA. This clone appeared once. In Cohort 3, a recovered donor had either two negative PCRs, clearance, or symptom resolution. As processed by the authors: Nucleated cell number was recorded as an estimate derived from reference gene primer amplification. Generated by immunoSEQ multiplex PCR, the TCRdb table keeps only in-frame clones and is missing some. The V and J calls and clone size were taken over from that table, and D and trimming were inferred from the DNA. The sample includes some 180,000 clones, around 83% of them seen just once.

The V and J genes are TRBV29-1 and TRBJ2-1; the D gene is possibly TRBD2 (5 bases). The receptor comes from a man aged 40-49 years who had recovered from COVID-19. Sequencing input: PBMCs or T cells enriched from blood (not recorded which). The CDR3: CSASLRGEQFF. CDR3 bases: TGCAGCGCCTCACTACGGGGAGAGCAGTTCTTC.